The 14 T cell receptor beta chains below come from one sample, sequenced in a study of OX40 agonist ivuxolimab in advanced cancers. Data came from immunoSEQ multiplex PCR; TCRdb stores just in-frame clones and leaves some out. Among over 30,000 clones listed, 65% to 75% were seen once. This specimen consisted of CD4+ or CD8+ T cells sorted from blood, obtained in a trial of the OX40 agonist ivuxolimab. The source of these receptors is an adult with an advanced solid tumor such as melanoma, head and neck, liver or kidney cancer.

CDR3 DNA sequence: TGTGCCAGCAGCAACCGGACAGGAAAAGAGACCCAGTACTTC. This sequence encodes CASSNRTGKETQYF. This chain uses TRBV11-2 with TRBJ2-5, with 7 bases that match TRBD1. In germline, CDR1 is SGHAT, CDR2 FQNNGV. V shed 5 bases, J shed 3 bases, and the junction held 6 bases outside the gene matches. The CDR3 length is 14 residues.

This chain uses TRBV25-1 with TRBJ1-2; 7 bases map to TRBD1. Germline CDR1 is MGHDK and CDR2 is SYGVNS. This CDR3 contains 17 residues. The V segment lost 4 bases and the J segment 4 bases; nucleotides outside the gene matches: 15. CDR3 DNA sequence: TGTGCCAGCAGTGGAGGTATATCGGACAGGAGCATCTATGGCTACACCTTC. It specifies CASSGGISDRSIYGYTF.

By share, this clone counts as medium-sized (0.01 to 0.1%). This chain joins TRBV25-1 and TRBJ1-2; D perhaps matches TRBD1 (6 bases). CDR1 and CDR2 from the germline V gene are MGHDK and SYGVNS. The CDR3 contains 13 residues. V was shortened by 6 bases and J by 6 bases, with 14 bases between the two germline ends. The CDR3: CASRRGGPNGYTF. The DNA of the CDR3 is TGTGCCAGCAGGAGGGGGGGGCCAAATGGCTACACCTTC.

The gene calls are TRBV7-7 and TRBJ2-3, with 7 nucleotides matching TRBD2. The V and J ends lost 5 bases and 0 bases, in that order; junction bases with no gene match: 11. CDR3 length equals 17 residues. The V gene's germline CDR1 is SSHAT and CDR2 FNYEAQ (reference sequence). CDR3 bases: TGTGCCAGCAGCCCGGGCTCGGGGGGACCAAGCACAGATACGCAGTATTTT. Amino acid sequence: CASSPGSGGPSTDTQYF.

This chain uses TRBV10-2 with TRBJ1-2; 10 bases line up with TRBD1. The ends lost 3 bases at V and 4 bases at J; junction bases unmatched: 5. The germline V gene has CDR1 WSHSY and CDR2 SAAADI. The CDR3 spans 15 residues. The chain's CDR3 is CASSDPGTGVYGYTF. The CDR3 region has the DNA TGCGCCAGCAGTGATCCTGGGACAGGGGTCTATGGCTACACCTTC.

The V gene is TRBV19, the J gene TRBJ1-5; D ambiguous. Germline CDR1 is LNHDA and CDR2 is SQIVND (reference sequence). V shed 7 bases and J shed 8 bases, with 15 bases lying between them. This CDR3 is built from 13 residues. The DNA for the CDR3 is TGTGCCAGTACCACCGGGGAGGGAAAGCCCCAGCATTTT. Protein: CASTTGEGKPQHF.

This chain links TRBV10-3 with TRBJ1-4; 7 bases match TRBD1. The CDR3 loop spans 17 amino acids. Germline CDR1 reads ENHRY; CDR2 reads SYGVKD. J was trimmed by 2 bases and V by 5 bases; bases with no gene match: 11. The CDR3: CAISLQIVTGTNEKLFF. In DNA form, the CDR3 reads TGTGCCATCAGTCTCCAAATCGTGACAGGGACTAATGAAAAACTGTTTTTT.

The chain recombines TRBV27 with TRBJ1-6, with D unresolved. The V gene lost 8 bases and the J gene lost 4 bases, with 9 bases spanning the gap. This CDR3 contains 13 residues. Germline-derived CDR1 and CDR2 are MNHEY and SMNVEV (reference sequence). CDR3 nucleotides: TGTGCCAGCCACGGACTTTATAATTCACCCCTCCACTTT. Translated: CASHGLYNSPLHF.

The V and J genes are TRBV18 and TRBJ1-1, with D tentatively TRBD1 (6 bases). This CDR3 comprises 12 residues. Per the germline V gene, CDR1 is KGHSH and CDR2 is LQKENI. V dropped 4 bases and J dropped 11 bases, with 14 bases sitting between them. The CDR3 spells CASSLRTDPAFF. CDR3 DNA: TGTGCCAGCTCACTAAGGACAGATCCTGCTTTCTTT.

The chain uses TRBV6-4 and TRBJ2-3; D is perhaps TRBD2 (6 bases). Trimming took 6 bases from V and 0 from J, leaving 13 bases between them. The germline V gene encodes CDR1 MRHNA and CDR2 SNTAGT. The CDR3 is 15 residues long. This CDR3 reads CASSPRAGSTDTQYF. CDR3 DNA sequence: TGTGCCAGCAGCCCCAGGGCGGGGAGCACAGATACGCAGTATTTT.

The V gene is TRBV2, the J gene TRBJ2-1, with 10 positions matching TRBD1. The trim removed 1 base at V and 7 bases at J, leaving 1 base unmatched. CDR3 length: 14 amino acids. Germline CDR1 and CDR2: SNHLY and FYNNEI. CDR3 amino acids: CASSEEDRGNEQFF. DNA of the CDR3: TGTGCCAGCAGTGAAGAGGACAGGGGGAATGAGCAGTTCTTC.

The chain carries TRBV10-3 and TRBJ2-7; D is unclear. V shed 3 bases and J shed 0 bases, with 9 bases lying between them. CDR1 is ENHRY, CDR2 SYGVKD, per germline. The CDR3 is made up of 14 amino acids. The CDR3 reads CAISDRPSSYEQYV. The DNA for the CDR3 is TGTGCCATCAGTGATCGACCTAGCTCCTACGAGCAGTACGTC.

This clone was counted once. This chain connects TRBV19 to TRBJ2-3; D is tentatively TRBD1 or TRBD2 (5 bases each). V shed 1 base and J shed 2 bases, with 10 bases lying between them. Germline assignment: CDR1 LNHDA and CDR2 SQIVND (reference sequence). This CDR3 is 15 amino acids long. As DNA, the CDR3 is TGTGCCAGTAGTATAGGTGGGGGTAACACAGATACGCAGTATTTT. This translates into CASSIGGGNTDTQYF.

The chain is built from TRBV18 and TRBJ1-2; tentative D call: TRBD1 (6 bases). Germline CDR1 and CDR2: KGHSH and LQKENI. V was shortened by 3 bases and J by 2 bases, with 16 bases between the two germline ends. This CDR3 has 16 residues. CDR3 nucleotide sequence: TGTGCCAGCTCACCGGGTGGGGGGCTGACGAACTATGGCTACACCTTC. It is translated as CASSPGGGLTNYGYTF.